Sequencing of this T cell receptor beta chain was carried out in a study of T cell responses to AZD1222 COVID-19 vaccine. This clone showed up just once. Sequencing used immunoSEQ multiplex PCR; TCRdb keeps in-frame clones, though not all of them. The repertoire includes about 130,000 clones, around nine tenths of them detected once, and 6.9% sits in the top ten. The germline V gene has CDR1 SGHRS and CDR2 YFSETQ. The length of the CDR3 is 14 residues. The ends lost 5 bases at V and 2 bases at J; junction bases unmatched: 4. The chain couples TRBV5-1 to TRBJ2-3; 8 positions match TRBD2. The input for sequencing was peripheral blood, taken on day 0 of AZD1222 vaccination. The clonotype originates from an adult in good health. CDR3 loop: CASSRGGDTDTQYF. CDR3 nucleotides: TGCGCCAGCAGTCGGGGGGGAGACACAGATACGCAGTATTTT.